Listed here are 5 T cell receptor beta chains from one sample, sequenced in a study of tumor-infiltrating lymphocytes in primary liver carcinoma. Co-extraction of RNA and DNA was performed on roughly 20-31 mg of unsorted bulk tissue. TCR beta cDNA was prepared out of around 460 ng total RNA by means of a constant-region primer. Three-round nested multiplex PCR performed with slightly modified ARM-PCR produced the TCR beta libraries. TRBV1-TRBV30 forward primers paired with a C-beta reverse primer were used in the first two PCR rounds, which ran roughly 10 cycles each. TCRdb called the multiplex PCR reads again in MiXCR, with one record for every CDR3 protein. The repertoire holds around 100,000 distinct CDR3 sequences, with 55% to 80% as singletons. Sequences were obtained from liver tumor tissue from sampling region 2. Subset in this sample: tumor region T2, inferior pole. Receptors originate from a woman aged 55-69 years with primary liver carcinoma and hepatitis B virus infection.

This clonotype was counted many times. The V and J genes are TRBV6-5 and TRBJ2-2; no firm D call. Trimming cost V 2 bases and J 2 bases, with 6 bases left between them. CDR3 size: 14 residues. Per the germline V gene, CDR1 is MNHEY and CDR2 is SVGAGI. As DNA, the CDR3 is TGTGCCAGCAGTTACCCCTCTAACACCGGGGAGCTGTTTTTT. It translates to CASSYPSNTGELFF.

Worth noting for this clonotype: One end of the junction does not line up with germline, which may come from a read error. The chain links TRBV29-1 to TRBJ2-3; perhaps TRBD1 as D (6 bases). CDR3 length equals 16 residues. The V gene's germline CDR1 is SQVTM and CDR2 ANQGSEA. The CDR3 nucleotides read TGTAGCATCGGTAGGGGGAGTTCGGTACGGACAGATACGCAGTATTTT. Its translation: CSIGRGSSVRTDTQYF.

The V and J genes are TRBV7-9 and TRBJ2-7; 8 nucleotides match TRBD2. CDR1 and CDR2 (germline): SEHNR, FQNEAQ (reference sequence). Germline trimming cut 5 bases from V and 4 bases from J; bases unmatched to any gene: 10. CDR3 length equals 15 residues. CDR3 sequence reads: CASSDGGGLEYEQYF. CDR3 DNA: TGTGCCAGCAGCGACGGGGGGGGGCTGGAGTACGAGCAGTACTTC.

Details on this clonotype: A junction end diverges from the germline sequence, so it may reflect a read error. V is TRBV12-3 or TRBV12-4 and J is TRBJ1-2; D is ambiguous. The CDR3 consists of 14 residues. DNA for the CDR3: TGTGCTAGCAGTCCGAGACATCCTAACTATGGCTACACCTTC. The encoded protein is CASSPRHPNYGYTF.

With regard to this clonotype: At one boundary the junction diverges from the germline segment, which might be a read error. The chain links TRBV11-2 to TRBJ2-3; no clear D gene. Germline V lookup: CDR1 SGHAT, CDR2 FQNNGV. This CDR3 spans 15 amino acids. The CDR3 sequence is CTSIPEARGGDTQYF. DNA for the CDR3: TGTACCAGCATCCCCGAGGCGAGAGGTGGAGATACGCAGTATTTT.